The 30 T cell receptor beta chains presented below share a single source sample, sequenced in a study of T-cell reconstitution after alpha-beta-depleted transplantation in children (dated by TCRdb to the mid-2010s). Libraries were built with PCR. TCRdb names Illumina HiSeq 2500 as the instrument used. TCR libraries were prepared with molecular barcoding, using unique molecular identifiers to normalize TCRbeta repertoire quantification. Clones were called with MiXCR by TCRdb after fastp trimmed the public reads at Q25, and only in-frame beta chains were retained. Entries that share a CDR3 protein sequence are merged under the most common genes and DNA. The sample table contains around 500,000 distinct CDR3 sequences; only one count was recorded for approximately 22% of them. The ten largest make up roughly 13% of the sample. Sample treatment or condition, as interpreted from the label and publication: allogeneic hematopoietic cell transplantation with graft depleted of TCRalphabeta T cells and CD19 B cells.

The material sequenced was PBMCs, mostly from graft donor cells, taken 360 days after TCRalphabeta/CD19-depleted stem cell transplant. All receptors come from a boy in the first two years of life who had a stem cell transplant for acute myeloid leukemia, so the T cells may come from the graft donor.

This clonotype was recorded at least ten times. The chain has TRBV12-3 or TRBV12-4 and TRBJ1-5; possibly TRBD1 for D (6 bases). The CDR3 spans 14 residues. Between the trimmed V and J ends, which lost 6 bases and 3 bases, there was a span of 12 bases. The DNA of the CDR3 is TGTGCCAGCAGCGAAACAGGGCCCAATCAGCCCCAGCATTTT. It yields the protein CASSETGPNQPQHF.

This clonotype was counted ten times or more. The chain combines TRBV28 with TRBJ2-7; 11 positions match TRBD1. Germline CDR1 and CDR2: MDHEN and SYDVKM. There are 13 residues in the CDR3. DNA for the CDR3: TGTGCGTCACGGGACAGGGGGTCACACGAGCAGTACGTC. Its protein product is CASRDRGSHEQYV.

The chain carries TRBV6-2 or TRBV6-3 and TRBJ1-2; TRBD1 agrees at 8 bases. Germline assignment: CDR1 MNHEY and CDR2 SVGEGT. This CDR3 comprises 12 residues. With V trimmed by 8 bases and J by 6 bases, 5 bases remained unmatched. In nucleotides, the CDR3 is TGTGCCAGCCTCCGGACAGGGAATGGCTACACCTTC. This translates into CASLRTGNGYTF.

The V call is TRBV27, the J call TRBJ2-7; D gene ambiguous. Germline V gene sequence: CDR1 MNHEY, CDR2 SMNVEV (reference sequence). There are 14 residues in the CDR3. Trimming took 3 bases from V and 2 from J, leaving 11 bases between them. The CDR3 loop is CASSFPGYPYEQYV. In DNA form, the CDR3 reads TGTGCCAGCAGTTTTCCTGGATACCCCTACGAGCAGTACGTC.

This clonotype was seen more than once but under ten times. The genes are TRBV20-1 and TRBJ2-1; D assignment may be TRBD1 or TRBD2 (5 bases each). There are 12 residues in the CDR3. In germline, CDR1 is DFQATT, CDR2 SNEGSKA (reference sequence). Trimming pared 6 bases from V and 9 bases from J, leaving 15 bases between. In DNA form, the CDR3 reads TGCAGTGCCGTCACCGGGACCGGTGAGCAGTTCTTC. It codes for CSAVTGTGEQFF.

This clonotype was found a few times. This chain joins TRBV29-1 and TRBJ2-2, with D possibly being TRBD1 (5 bases). The CDR3 has 13 residues. Looked up from germline, CDR1 is SQVTM and CDR2 is ANQGSEA. V dropped 4 bases and J dropped 3 bases, with 9 bases sitting between them. The CDR3 nucleotides are TGCAGCGTTGTCGGCAGGGACACCGGGGAGCTGTTTTTT. It is translated as CSVVGRDTGELFF.

The chain employs TRBV7-9 and TRBJ2-3, with 7 positions matching TRBD1. Losses at the gene ends were 6 bases for V and 0 bases for J; bases not matched to a gene: 3. Germline V CDR1 and CDR2: SEHNR, FQNEAQ (reference sequence). The CDR3 is made up of 14 amino acids. Here the CDR3 DNA reads TGTGCCAGCAGGTGGGGACAGAGCACAGATACGCAGTATTTT. It codes for CASRWGQSTDTQYF.

This clonotype came up many times. This chain joins TRBV25-1 and TRBJ2-2; a possible D gene is TRBD1 (6 bases). Trimming shortened V by 6 bases and J by 6 bases, and 14 bases separated the two germline ends. Germline V gene data show CDR1 as MGHDK and CDR2 as SYGVNS. The CDR3 consists of 14 residues. CDR3 sequence reads: CASRSGTSAGELFF. The CDR3 DNA reads as TGTGCCAGCAGATCCGGGACATCCGCCGGGGAGCTGTTTTTT.

This clonotype occurred a few times. The V call is TRBV20-1, the J call TRBJ2-4, with D unclear. Trimming shortened V by 5 bases and J by 1 base, and 9 bases separated the two germline ends. The germline V gene has CDR1 DFQATT and CDR2 SNEGSKA (reference sequence). The CDR3 sequence is 13 residues long. CDR3 DNA sequence: TGCAGTGCTTTTAGGAAGGCCAAAAACATTCAGTACTTC. Encoded protein: CSAFRKAKNIQYF.

This clonotype was observed many times. This chain joins TRBV20-1 and TRBJ2-1, with TRBD2 identical over 11 bases. This CDR3 contains 14 residues. The J segment lost 6 bases and the V segment lost 5 bases, leaving 6 bases of the junction unmatched. The V gene's germline CDR1 is DFQATT and CDR2 SNEGSKA (reference sequence). DNA for the CDR3: TGCAGTGCTGGTAGCGGGGGGGCCTTCAATGAGCAGTTCTTC. It is translated as CSAGSGGAFNEQFF.

V gene TRBV4-3 combines with J gene TRBJ2-1; 7 bases match TRBD2. Trimming removed 0 bases from V and 3 bases from J; junction bases left unmatched: 8. The CDR3 consists of 17 residues. Germline lookup yields CDR1 LGHNA and CDR2 YSLEER. The CDR3 loop reads CASSQEGLGGGYNEQFF. CDR3 nucleotide sequence: TGCGCCAGCAGCCAAGAGGGCTTGGGGGGGGGCTACAATGAGCAGTTCTTC.

This clonotype appeared many times. The V and J genes are TRBV20-1 and TRBJ2-3, with a weak D call TRBD1 (6 bases). The CDR3 covers 11 residues. V was trimmed by 5 bases and J by 5 bases, leaving 8 bases between them. Per the germline V gene, CDR1 is DFQATT and CDR2 is SNEGSKA (reference sequence). CDR3 DNA: TGCAGTGCTTACAGGGAAGATACGCAGTATTTT. This gives the protein CSAYREDTQYF.

CDR3 coding DNA: TGTGCCAGCAGGGGACAGGATTTCTCCTACAATGAGCAGTTCTTC. It codes for CASRGQDFSYNEQFF. The V gene is TRBV6-1, the J gene TRBJ2-1; TRBD1 matches at 8 bases. Looked up from germline, CDR1 is MNHNS and CDR2 is SASEGT. V dropped 6 bases and J dropped 0; count of bases not matched to a gene: 4. This CDR3 is 15 amino acids long.

This clonotype has ten or more counts. J is TRBJ1-5 and V is TRBV6-5; the match to TRBD1 covers 7 bases. V trimming: 2 bases; J trimming: 5 bases; junction bases outside the gene matches: 6. CDR3 length: 15 amino acids. Germline V gene sequence: CDR1 MNHEY, CDR2 SVGAGI. The DNA for the CDR3 is TGTGCCAGCAGTTACGGGACAGCGGATCATCAGCCCCAGCATTTT. Translating gives CASSYGTADHQPQHF.

The gene calls are TRBV4-1 and TRBJ2-7; the match to TRBD2 covers 14 bases. Unmatched junction bases numbered 2, after V lost 4 bases and J lost 3 bases. The CDR3 is 15 amino acids. Per germline, CDR1 MGHRA and CDR2 YSYEKL. The CDR3 sequence: CASSRGLAGVYEQYV. CDR3 nucleotides: TGCGCCAGCAGCCGGGGACTAGCGGGGGTCTACGAGCAGTACGTC.

This clonotype was detected many times. The chain combines TRBV20-1 with TRBJ2-7, with D unclear. V gave up 2 bases and J gave up 1 base, with 15 bases separating them. The germline gives CDR1 DFQATT, CDR2 SNEGSKA (reference sequence). This CDR3 is built from 15 residues. The CDR3 DNA is TGCAGTGCTAGAAGTCTGTGGGGTACATCCTACGAGCAGTACTTC. Its protein product is CSARSLWGTSYEQYF.

This chain joins TRBV7-2 and TRBJ2-6; the match to TRBD1 covers 12 bases. There are 17 residues in the CDR3. The ends lost 5 bases at V and 2 bases at J; junction bases unmatched: 4. Looked up from germline, CDR1 is SGHTA and CDR2 is FQGNSA. The CDR3 protein is CASSRDRGLAGANVLTF. CDR3 coding DNA: TGTGCCAGCAGCCGGGACAGGGGGCTGGCTGGGGCCAACGTCCTGACTTTC.

V gene TRBV12-3 or TRBV12-4 combines with J gene TRBJ2-3, with a possible D match to TRBD2 (7 bases). The length of the CDR3 is 14 residues. Trimming cost V 8 bases and J 1 base, with 13 bases left between them. The CDR3 DNA follows: TGTGCCAGCTGCGGGGGACACCGCACAGATACGCAGTATTTT. Its translation: CASCGGHRTDTQYF.

This clonotype has at least ten counts. V and J are TRBV25-1 and TRBJ2-5, with D possibly TRBD2 on 6 matching bases. This CDR3 is 13 amino acids long. With 6 bases removed from V and 5 bases from J, the gap between germline ends came to 13 bases. The germline gives CDR1 MGHDK, CDR2 SYGVNS. The CDR3 bases are TGTGCCAGCAGGCGGGACCACGGGGAGACCCAGTACTTC. Protein: CASRRDHGETQYF.

This clonotype was counted at least ten times. The chain is built from TRBV21-1 and TRBJ2-7; the table names TRBD1, a call not compared with the DNA. TRBV21-1 is tagged as a pseudogene. The CDR3 is 14 amino acids. CDR3 DNA sequence: TGTGCCAGCAGCAAACTGGCGACAGGTTACGAGCAGTACGTC. It translates to CASSKLATGYEQYV.

This chain links TRBV11-2 with TRBJ2-5, with TRBD2 matching 8 bases. This CDR3 has 16 amino acids. V shed 4 bases and J 1 base; nucleotides not matched to a gene: 8. CDR1 is SGHAT, CDR2 FQNNGV, per germline. The CDR3 DNA is TGTGCCAGCAGCTCCCGGACTAGCCGACCCCAAGAGACCCAGTACTTC. This gives the protein CASSSRTSRPQETQYF.

Many counts were recorded for this clonotype. The V gene is TRBV12-3 or TRBV12-4, the J gene TRBJ2-5; either TRBD1 or TRBD2 may fit D (5 bases each). CDR3 length: 18 amino acids. V gave up 3 bases and J gave up 2 bases, with 22 bases separating them. CDR3 loop: CASSFEVEGLAVQETQYF. In DNA, the CDR3 is TGTGCCAGCAGTTTTGAGGTCGAGGGGCTAGCAGTGCAAGAGACCCAGTACTTC.

CDR3: CSAPQRISYNEQFF. In nucleotides, the CDR3 is TGCAGTGCCCCGCAGCGGATTTCCTACAATGAGCAGTTCTTC. The V call is TRBV20-1, the J call TRBJ2-1, with D perhaps TRBD2 (5 bases). This CDR3 has 14 residues. The ends were cut back, 6 bases at V and 1 base at J, with 13 bases in the middle. From germline, CDR1 is DFQATT and CDR2 SNEGSKA (reference sequence).

The chain carries TRBV5-1 and TRBJ1-1; D is uncertain. The CDR3 spans 14 residues. Trimming left V 4 bases short and J 4 bases short, with 14 bases between. Looked up from germline, CDR1 is SGHRS and CDR2 is YFSETQ. CDR3 nucleotides: TGCGCCAGCAGCCACAAAGTCTGGGGCACTGAAGCTTTCTTT. Its translation is CASSHKVWGTEAFF.

V and J are TRBV12-3 or TRBV12-4 and TRBJ2-7; tentatively, D is TRBD2 (5 bases). Trimming removed 3 bases at V and 4 bases at J, with 16 bases between. The CDR3 sequence is 15 residues long. The CDR3, as DNA: TGTGCCAGCAGTTTTGGTATGGCGGGCAGGTACGAGCAGTACGTC. It translates to CASSFGMAGRYEQYV.

The chain links TRBV12-3 or TRBV12-4 to TRBJ2-1, with TRBD2 as a possible D gene (7 bases). The CDR3 consists of 15 residues. V dropped 6 bases and J dropped 5 bases, with 17 bases sitting between them. CDR3 in DNA: TGTGCCAGCAGCGTGGCGGGGGCAAAAAACAATGAGCAGTTCTTC. Protein: CASSVAGAKNNEQFF.

This clonotype was observed a handful of times. The chain links TRBV29-1 to TRBJ2-1; 14 nucleotides match TRBD2. Germline V gene lookup returns CDR1 SQVTM and CDR2 ANQGSEA. With V trimmed by 7 bases and J by 0 bases, 8 bases remained unmatched. The CDR3 loop spans 17 amino acids. CDR3 residues: CSARGLAGVSSYNEQFF. In DNA, the CDR3 is TGCAGCGCCAGGGGACTAGCGGGGGTAAGCTCCTACAATGAGCAGTTCTTC.

V is TRBV7-6 and J is TRBJ2-7; D perhaps matches TRBD2 (5 bases). The V gene's germline CDR1 is SGHVS and CDR2 FNYEAQ. The CDR3 has 12 residues. V shed 5 bases and J shed 6 bases, with 11 bases lying between them. The CDR3 DNA reads TGTGCCAGCAGCCCCCGGACTGGCGAGCAGTACGTC. The encoded protein is CASSPRTGEQYV.

This clonotype has ten or more counts. V gene TRBV10-3 combines with J gene TRBJ2-2, with TRBD1 identical over 10 bases. Germline loops: CDR1 ENHRY, CDR2 SYGVKD. The CDR3 runs to 15 residues. After removal of 10 bases from V and 6 bases from J, the junction contained 11 bases not matched to a gene. The CDR3 spells CATSGTGASSGELFF. As DNA, the CDR3 is TGTGCCACGTCCGGGACAGGGGCTTCTTCCGGGGAGCTGTTTTTT.

The sample holds a few counts of this clonotype. The V gene is TRBV20-1, the J gene TRBJ1-1; D perhaps matches TRBD1 (5 bases). The CDR3 loop spans 12 amino acids. The germline V gene encodes CDR1 DFQATT and CDR2 SNEGSKA (reference sequence). Trimming stripped 3 bases from V and 4 bases from J, with 9 bases between. This CDR3 reads CSARGEGTEAFF. Here the CDR3 DNA reads TGCAGTGCTAGGGGGGAGGGCACTGAAGCTTTCTTT.